This passage covers 5 T cell receptor beta chains from one sample sequenced in a study of T-cell reconstitution after alpha-beta-depleted transplantation in children. Unique molecular identifiers were used to barcode this TCRbeta library. TCRdb re-called the PCR reads through MiXCR, storing one row per CDR3 protein. The profile shows about 980,000 distinct CDR3 sequences, around 30% of them singletons. The starting material was PBMCs, mostly from graft donor cells, obtained 360 days after TCRalphabeta/CD19-depleted stem cell transplant. The receptors come from a boy under two years old who had a stem cell transplant for SCID, so the T cells may come from the graft donor.

The chain couples TRBV20-1 to TRBJ2-1; D is possibly TRBD2 (7 bases). This CDR3 region has 15 residues. Trimming took 0 bases from V and 4 from J, leaving 13 bases between them. The germline V gene encodes CDR1 DFQATT and CDR2 SNEGSKA (reference sequence). CDR3 sequence reads: CSARDEGGGYNEQFF. The CDR3 nucleotides read TGCAGTGCTAGAGATGAGGGGGGGGGATACAATGAGCAGTTCTTC.

The chain employs TRBV27 and TRBJ2-1; possible D gene TRBD2, 6 bases. Deletions cut 5 bases from V and 7 bases from J, with 24 bases between. CDR1 and CDR2 (germline): MNHEY, SMNVEV (reference sequence). The CDR3 has 17 residues. The CDR3 DNA reads as TGTGCCAGCAGTCCGCACCTTGTCCGACTAGGAAGTAATGAGCAGTTCTTC. Translating gives CASSPHLVRLGSNEQFF.

The genes are TRBV21-1 and TRBJ2-3; the table assigns TRBD2, which was not confirmed against the DNA. TRBV21-1 is a pseudogene locus. There are 16 residues in the CDR3. CDR3 bases: TGTGCCAGCAGCCCTAGGGGCCCTCACAGTACAGATACGCAGTATTTT. Residues: CASSPRGPHSTDTQYF.

Ten or more counts support this clonotype. The chain employs TRBV6-1 and TRBJ2-7; D is possibly TRBD2 (5 bases). The CDR3 has 13 residues. Germline values: CDR1 MNHNS, CDR2 SASEGT. V was cut by 6 bases and J by 3 bases, with 12 bases left in between. The CDR3 region has the DNA TGTGCCAGCAGGAGGGAATGGGGCTACGAGCAGTACTTC. It specifies CASRREWGYEQYF.

This clonotype was seen a handful of times. The J gene is TRBJ1-3, the V gene TRBV9; tentative D call: TRBD1 (6 bases). The germline V gene has CDR1 SGDLS and CDR2 YYNGEE. The CDR3 consists of 17 residues. V was trimmed by 3 bases and J by 4 bases, leaving 20 bases between them. DNA of the CDR3: TGTGCCAGCAGCGCCTTCGTCGCGGGGGCTGTCGGAAACACCATATATTTT. Its translation: CASSAFVAGAVGNTIYF.